This T cell receptor beta chain was retrieved from a study of cytomegalovirus exposure and HLA in healthy donors (dated by TCRdb to 2015 to 2018). In terms of the full investigation: In an earlier analysis of around 540 of the donors, under 300 Gb of sequence data and 90 million to 120 million unique TCR beta sequences from 150 million to 200 million T cells were reported. About 280 gigabases of sequencing data and some 85 million unique TCR sequences were included in an early release covering under 650 HLA-typed donors. The genetic ancestry cluster associated with self-reported Caucasian donors included about 84% of the approximately 400 genotyped donors. The study was designed to test whether signatures of past pathogen exposure could be identified by cataloging public T cell receptors. Using immunosequencing, the study profiled T cell repertoires from about 650 subjects and related those repertoires to cytomegalovirus serostatus. A separate validation cohort of roughly 130 different subjects was used in addition to the approximately 610-subject first cohort. The study combined high-throughput TCR immunosequencing, statistical association of individual TCRs with disease status, and machine learning to predict cytomegalovirus infection status. A later analysis re-examined previously published TCR beta repertoires from 600 to 700 donors and added high-resolution HLA genotyping to investigate patterns of TCR occurrence. Rather than drawing on any new phenotypic data, the later analysis identified candidate immune exposures from TCR beta sequences and the way those sequences occurred across donors. An earlier analysis of several hundred of the donors used high-throughput TCR beta sequencing to judge whether each TCR beta V gene segment behaved as functional or pseudogenic. Donor age, sex, ethnicity and CMV serostatus were compiled together with the repertoire data. In a later genetic analysis, genome-wide SNP genotypes for about 65% of the roughly 700 donors were used, and that subset was treated as a discovery cohort. All discovery cohort repertoires had been generated using a single sequencing platform. Both class I and class II loci were covered by HLA typing, at four-digit resolution. Typing coverage varied by locus: roughly 620-640 donors for A, B, C, DRB1 and DQB1; roughly 520 for DQA1; about 590 for DPA1; about 450 for DPB1. Roughly 5 DR-DQ haplotypes were handled as single units for association and clustering, since linkage in the cohort was strong. Among a few hundred genotyped donors of the cohort, an average of approximately 230,000 unique TCR beta nucleotide sequences were sequenced per donor, around 18% of them non-productive.

Turning to this clone: Its binding antigen is unknown. There are no base qualities to consult, and no much larger clone falls within one base.

The CDR3 spans 16 residues, from the cysteine through the phenylalanine. Only the CDR3 region is kept as DNA, spanning 48 bases read in frame from base 1. Trimming removed 0 bases from V and 7 bases from J, leaving 16 bases between the germline ends. CDR1 SGHNT and CDR2 YENEEA were looked up in the germline V gene. Library method: the immunoSEQ multiplex PCR assay. For the multiplex PCR, a mixture combining 60 forward primers for TCR Vbeta segments and 13 reverse primers for TCR Jbeta segments was used. A multiplex PCR assay on genomic DNA amplified the CDR3 region of rearranged TCR beta genes. The amplified TCR beta libraries were sequenced on the Illumina HiSeq System as 87-base-pair reads. Per the authors' processing: Across the 500 to 750 repertoires, a later analysis counted around 80 million unique TCR beta chains, 9 million to 14 million of which were shared by at least two donors. To remove PCR and sequencing errors, raw reads were error-corrected and collapsed into unique sequences using a nearest-neighbor algorithm that merged closely related sequences. To assign V, D and J gene segments, CDR3 sequences were aligned to IMGT reference sequences. For a sequence to be retained, at least a six-nucleotide match to both a V gene segment and a J gene segment was required. Rearrangements were called productive when the CDR3 lacked stop codons and stayed in frame with V and J; all others were non-productive. Following IMGT convention, CDR3 was defined as the stretch from the second conserved V-encoded cysteine to the conserved J-encoded phenylalanine. In an earlier analysis of roughly 610 of the donors, sequences lacking an unambiguous match to a single V gene segment were excluded. In an earlier analysis of 587 of the donors, V segments were called functional above 56.7% productive rearrangements and were called segregating when the between-donor standard deviation exceeded 5%. A statistical classification framework was built for diagnosing cytomegalovirus status from the catalog of TCR beta chain sequences. V and J gene assignment, in a later analysis, came from comparing TCR nucleotide sequences with IMGT/GENE-DB human TR gene sequences. A later analysis assigned CDR3 sequences and most-parsimonious VDJ recombination scenarios with the TCRdist pipeline. In a later analysis, each TCR beta chain was defined by its CDR3 amino acid sequence together with its V-gene family, and reads without a unique V-gene family were excluded. To address suspected cross-contamination and a sequencing artifact, a later analysis removed a few hundred highly shared, low-generation-probability nucleotide sequences. For each public chain, a later analysis derived a clonal expansion index from normalized ranks of inferred template counts within each repertoire. In a later analysis, generation probabilities were computed using a VDJ recombination model fitted to out-of-frame rearrangements, and the results were checked against IGoR. In a later analysis, TCR-TCR, TCR-HLA and TCR-CMV co-occurrence was scored with hypergeometric tests, and a repertoire-size bias correction was applied to TCR pairs. To estimate false discovery rates, a later analysis permuted the HLA or CMV assignments 20 times. In a later analysis, co-occurring TCRs were grouped with DBSCAN, and TCRdist sequence similarity was added when clustering was performed within HLA-allele-positive subsets. For co-occurrence clustering, repertoires with fewer than 30,000 or more than 120,000 public chains were excluded, along with five repertoires with anomalous nucleotide sharing. The table comes from immuneACCESS by way of TCRdb, which keeps in-frame sequences with V and J called. Part of the clones is missing from these tables; in studies checked, under half for an unresolved V gene and the rest for unknown reasons. V, J and clone size are taken as reported in that table, and D and trimming were inferred from the DNA itself. Recorded for this sample are over 110,000 clones; 78% of them occurred a single time. The top ten clonotypes cover roughly 5.6% of the sample.

The cohort was made up of 666 healthy bone marrow donors. Cohort members were all nominally healthy when sampled, although unrecorded immune exposures were likely present. The donor was CMV seropositive and was included in the group of some 290 seropositive cohort members. Every donor gave a peripheral blood sample, and the peripheral blood mononuclear cells from that sample were used for TCR beta sequencing. The Qiagen DNeasy Blood Extraction Kit was used to extract genomic DNA from the blood cell samples. Points the paper makes about the study in general: Most TCR sequences were observed very rarely across donors, whereas some public TCRs were present in many individuals. A further reported finding was that TCR beta sequences accurately predicted the HLA-A and HLA-B alleles for most subjects in the first cohort. A later analysis found that HLA-associated TCR beta chains were more clonally expanded and had lower generation probabilities than equally common non-associated chains. According to a later analysis, most CMV-associated TCR beta chains appeared to be HLA-restricted, and the HLA associations seemed to be driven largely by CMV exposure. The study gave a list of about 150 TCR beta chains associated with cytomegalovirus. In both the original and validation cohorts, the classifier was reported to diagnose cytomegalovirus status with high specificity and sensitivity. An association between a missense DCLRE1C variant and V-gene and J-gene trimming of TCR beta chains was found in a later genetic analysis and replicated in an independent cohort. Sequencing depth was assumed to be roughly uniform across donors in the presence/absence analyses, though that assumption may not hold. A cluster of highly shared sequence variants was judged likely to be a technical artifact of the sequencing pipeline. According to a later analysis, TCR association rates differed among HLA loci, with DRB1 alleles showing the most associated TCRs and HLA-C alleles showing the fewest. Several of the top co-occurrence clusters appeared to be linked to parvovirus B19, influenza, CMV and Epstein-Barr virus, according to a later analysis. Immune exposure information for the cohort was limited to CMV serostatus. Linkage disequilibrium might explain the correlated functional status among segregating V segments, but an unknown experimental factor could not be ruled out. When HLA alleles, especially DR and DQ, strongly co-occurred, attributing TCR associations to individual alleles was difficult. In a later analysis, more than 15,000 TCR beta sequences were associated with specific HLA alleles at a false discovery rate of 0.05. In vitro tests confirmed that a few of the cytomegalovirus-associated TCR beta chains recognize cytomegalovirus antigens. The 87-base-pair reads could not distinguish some IMGT-functional V segments, including TRBV6-2 and TRBV6-3, so those segments were excluded. A later genetic analysis reported fewer N-insertions in productive TCRs among donors in an Asian-associated ancestry cluster than the roughly 700-donor mean. This cohort had only TCR beta chains sequenced, and the lack of alpha or paired-chain data limited which features could be detected. According to the authors, the approach could potentially be generalized to other disease states and immunological phenotypes. In an earlier analysis of more than 450 of the donors, most TCR beta V segments were observed in productive rearrangements about 87% or about 30% of the time, broadly matching IMGT annotations. About 17 rarely observed V segments, including chromosome 9 orphons, were excluded from the earlier analysis of approximately 500 of the donors because counts were too low. Because some donors lacked HLA typing at each locus, the association tests relied only on the typed subset.

This receptor was identified in a woman between 40 and 50 years old in good health and CMV-seropositive. Sequencing input: PBMCs. The receptor chain draws on TRBV11-3 and TRBJ2-1; TRBD2 could be the D gene, as 5 bases match. The nucleotide sequence is TGTGCCAGCAGCTTAGAAACAGCGGTGCCTGTGAATGAGCAGTTCTTC. It specifies CASSLETAVPVNEQFF.